This is a list of T cell receptor beta chains from one sample in a study of T cell responses to AZD1222 COVID-19 vaccine. Clones were read by immunoSEQ multiplex PCR, and TCRdb kept only the in-frame ones, dropping some. The profile shows 91,000 or so clones, 92% of them singletons. The specimen was peripheral blood, collected 28 days after the second AZD1222 dose. Receptors were obtained from an adult who received the AZD1222 COVID-19 vaccine. The CDR3 runs from the conserved cysteine through the conserved F or W. The order of the fields is J gene, D gene, V gene, clone size, CDR3 DNA, CDR3 protein. D genes are given only for firm matches. A row's size may be missing; if present it is once, few, many or a size class.

>TRBJ2-1|NA|TRBV11-2|once
TGTGCCAGCAGCTCAAAGATCTGGGGGGATTTGGAGCAGTTCTTC
CASSSKIWGDLEQFF
>TRBJ2-2|TRBD2|TRBV19|NA
TGTGCCAGTAGTATAGATCGACCCGCGGGGACTAGCTCCGAGGGGGAGCTGTTTTTT
CASSIDRPAGTSSEGELFF
>TRBJ1-6|NA|TRBV2|NA
TGTGCCAGCAGCTCAGAACAGGGCCCTAATTCACCCCTCCACTTT
CASSSEQGPNSPLHF
>TRBJ1-6|NA|TRBV19|NA
TGTGCCAGTAGTATGGTAGGGTTATCTTCACCCCTCCACTTT
CASSMVGLSSPLHF
>TRBJ1-1|NA|TRBV18|NA
TGTGCCAGCTCACCAAGGGAGAACACTGAAGCTTTCTTT
CASSPRENTEAFF
>TRBJ2-7|TRBD2|TRBV11-2|NA
TGTGCCAGCAGCTTAGATAGTAGCGGGATTGGGGTGTCCGAGCAGTACTTC
CASSLDSSGIGVSEQYF
>TRBJ2-3|NA|TRBV15|once
TGTGCCACCTTGGGGCGGGACACAAACACAGATACGCAGTATTTT
CATLGRDTNTDTQYF
>TRBJ1-2|TRBD1|TRBV3-1/TRBV3-2|NA
TGTGCCAGCAGCCAATTGGCCAGGGGGCGGCAGGGCTACACCTTC
CASSQLARGRQGYTF
>TRBJ1-6|TRBD1|TRBV4-3|NA
TGCGCCAGCAGCCAAGTTCGCGCAGGACAGGCGACTACGAAATACTATAATTCACCCCTCCACTTT
CASSQVRAGQATTKYYNSPLHF
>TRBJ2-2|TRBD2|TRBV11-3|NA
TGTGCCAGCAGCCCAAACCCCGGGACTAGGGGGAGGGAGCTGTTTTTT
CASSPNPGTRGRELFF
>TRBJ2-3|NA|TRBV6-2/TRBV6-3|once
TGTGCCAGCAGTCCCCAGGAGGGGGATACGCAGTATTTT
CASSPQEGDTQYF
>TRBJ2-1|TRBD1|TRBV3-1/TRBV3-2|NA
TGTGCCAGCAGCTCCGGGACAGGAGGAGGGAGCAATGAGCAGTTCTTC
CASSSGTGGGSNEQFF
>TRBJ1-1|NA|TRBV29-1|NA
TGCAGCCTATCTGACGGGGGAACTGAAGCTTTCTTT
CSLSDGGTEAFF
>TRBJ2-3|NA|TRBV11-1|NA
TGTGCCAGCAGCGGGACGGCTAGCACAGATACGCAGTATTTT
CASSGTASTDTQYF
>TRBJ1-2|NA|TRBV18|NA
TGTGCCAGCTCACCACCGCCAGGGAGGTTGGGCTACACCTTC
CASSPPPGRLGYTF
>TRBJ2-1|TRBD2|TRBV19|NA
TGTGCCAGTAGTATAGAGACTAGCGGGGGTGACGAGCAGTTCTTC
CASSIETSGGDEQFF
>TRBJ1-5|NA|TRBV6-5|NA
TGTGCCAGCAGGGATACCCGTGGGCTTTGGCATTTT
CASRDTRGLWHF
>TRBJ1-5|NA|TRBV30|NA
TGTGCCTGTCAACCGCCGGGACACCCGGGCAATCAGCCCCAGCATTTT
CACQPPGHPGNQPQHF
>TRBJ1-5|NA|TRBV7-2|NA
TGTGCCAGCAGCTTAGGTCAGGGCGGCGGAAGCAATCAGCCCCAGCATTTT
CASSLGQGGGSNQPQHF
>TRBJ1-1|NA|TRBV16|NA
TGTGCCAGCAGCCCACACCTGAACACTGAAGCTTTCTTT
CASSPHLNTEAFF
>TRBJ1-1|NA|TRBV28|NA
TGTGCCAGCCAAGCCTGGGCCCAGGGCACTGAAGCTTTCTTT
CASQAWAQGTEAFF
>TRBJ1-4|NA|TRBV3-1/TRBV3-2|NA
TGTGCCAGCAGCCAAGCGGGACACCCAGTTGCCGCTAATGAAAAACTGTTTTTT
CASSQAGHPVAANEKLFF
>TRBJ1-1|NA|TRBV10-1|NA
TGCGCCAGCCGACTCTCAGGGAATACTGAAGCTTTCTTT
CASRLSGNTEAFF
>TRBJ1-1|NA|TRBV2|NA
TGTGCCAGCAGTGAAGGGCGGGGGATTGAAGCTTTCTTT
CASSEGRGIEAFF
>TRBJ2-2|NA|TRBV9|NA
TGTGCCAGCAGCGTTGGGGGAACCGGGGAGCTGTTTTTT
CASSVGGTGELFF
>TRBJ2-1|NA|TRBV5-4|NA
TGTGCCAGCAGCAGAATGAGCTCCTACAATGAGCAGTTCTTC
CASSRMSSYNEQFF
>TRBJ1-2|NA|TRBV21-1|NA
TGTGCCGCGGGACCCCGCGGGACAGATTTTTATGGCTACACCTTC
CAAGPRGTDFYGYTF
>TRBJ1-1|TRBD1|TRBV4-1|NA
TGCGCCAGCAGCCAAGGTGGGGACAGGGGGCTGAACACTGAAGCTTTCTTT
CASSQGGDRGLNTEAFF
>TRBJ2-3|TRBD1|TRBV5-1|NA
TGCGCCAGCAGCACACAGGGACAGGCCACAGATACGCAGTATTTT
CASSTQGQATDTQYF
>TRBJ1-6|NA|TRBV25-1|NA
TGTGCCAGCAGTCCAATGGACCCCTATAATTCACCCCTCCACTTT
CASSPMDPYNSPLHF
>TRBJ1-6|NA|TRBV2|once
TGTGCCAGCAGAGGGTCTATCAGGGGTTCACCCCTCCACTTT
CASRGSIRGSPLHF
>TRBJ1-6|NA|TRBV28|NA
TGTGCCAGCAGTCCCTCCCGGGGCGCGAATTCACCCCTCCACTTT
CASSPSRGANSPLHF
>TRBJ1-5|NA|TRBV27|NA
TGTGCCAGCAGTGAAATGGGAACTCGTGGGTCTCGTCAGCCCCAGCATTTT
CASSEMGTRGSRQPQHF
>TRBJ1-2|NA|TRBV20-1|NA
TGCAGTGCTAGTGTAAACAGGGACCGTGGCTACACCTTC
CSASVNRDRGYTF
>TRBJ1-4|NA|TRBV6-5|NA
TGTGCCAGCTCCCCCGGGGGCTCTGAGAAAAAACTGTTTTTT
CASSPGGSEKKLFF
>TRBJ1-4|TRBD1|TRBV24-1|NA
TGTGCCACCAGTGATTCGACAGGGGGAGAAAAACTGTTTTTT
CATSDSTGGEKLFF
>TRBJ1-2|TRBD1|TRBV2|NA
TGTGCCGGTGGACAGGTCAACTATGGCTACACCTTC
CAGGQVNYGYTF
>TRBJ1-2|NA|TRBV5-1|once
TGCGCCAGCAGCTTATCGGGCACTTCTAACTATGGCTACACCTTC
CASSLSGTSNYGYTF
>TRBJ2-2|NA|TRBV7-3|NA
TGTGCCAGCAGCTTAATACCGCAGACTAGGCGAGGAAGGGGGGAGCTGTTTTTT
CASSLIPQTRRGRGELFF
>TRBJ1-6|NA|TRBV19|NA
TGTGCCAGTAGTATCAGGCAGGATAATTCACCCCTCCACTTT
CASSIRQDNSPLHF
>TRBJ1-1|TRBD1|TRBV18|NA
TGTGCCAGCTCACCTGGGACAGGTGGGAACACTGAAGCTTTCTTT
CASSPGTGGNTEAFF
>TRBJ2-5|NA|TRBV6-1|NA
TGTGCCAGCAGTGAGCAGACTAGAGGGGAGACCCAGTACTTC
CASSEQTRGETQYF
>TRBJ2-6|NA|TRBV24-1|NA
TGTGCCACCAGTGACCGCGTCTGGTCTGGGGCCAACGTCCTGACTTTC
CATSDRVWSGANVLTF
>TRBJ2-1|TRBD2|TRBV6-1|NA
TGTGCCAGCAGTGAAAAGTCTAGCGGGGGGTCCTACAATGAGCAGTTCTTC
CASSEKSSGGSYNEQFF
>TRBJ2-3|TRBD2|TRBV7-2|NA
TGTGCCAGCAGCGCTGCGGGGGGGCCGGGGACAGATACGCAGTATTTT
CASSAAGGPGTDTQYF
>TRBJ1-1|TRBD1|TRBV6-4|once
TGTGCCAGCAGTGACTCGGGGACAGGGATTAGAGAAGCTTTCTTT
CASSDSGTGIREAFF
>TRBJ2-7|NA|TRBV6-6|NA
TGTGCCAGCAGTCCAAATGGACTCTACGAGCAGTACTTC
CASSPNGLYEQYF
>TRBJ2-5|TRBD2|TRBV29-1|NA
TGCAGGGGCACCTTCCTAGCGGGGGCCCGCGGTTGGACCCAGTACTTC
CRGTFLAGARGWTQYF
>TRBJ1-1|NA|TRBV9|NA
TGTGCCAGCAGCCCCGTCTCCAGTATCACTGAAGCTTTCTTT
CASSPVSSITEAFF
>TRBJ2-7|NA|TRBV29-1|NA
TGCAGCGCCAAGGCGGCGTTCGAGCAGTACTTC
CSAKAAFEQYF
>TRBJ1-1|TRBD1|TRBV6-5|NA
TGTGCCAGCAGGAGCCGGGACAGGGGAACTGAAGCTTTCTTT
CASRSRDRGTEAFF
>TRBJ2-3|NA|TRBV6-4|NA
TGTGCCAGCAGTGACTCCGGGGACACAGATACGCAGTATTTT
CASSDSGDTDTQYF